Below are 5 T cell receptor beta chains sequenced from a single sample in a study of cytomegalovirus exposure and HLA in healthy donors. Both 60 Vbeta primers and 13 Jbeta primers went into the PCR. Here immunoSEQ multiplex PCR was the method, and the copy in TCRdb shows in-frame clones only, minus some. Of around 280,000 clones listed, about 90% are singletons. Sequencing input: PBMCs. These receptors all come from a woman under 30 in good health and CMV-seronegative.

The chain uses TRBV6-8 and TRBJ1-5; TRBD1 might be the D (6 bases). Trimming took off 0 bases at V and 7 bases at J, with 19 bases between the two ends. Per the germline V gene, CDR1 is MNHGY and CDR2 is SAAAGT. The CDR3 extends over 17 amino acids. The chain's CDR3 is CASSYSIADRIGQPQHF. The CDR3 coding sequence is TGTGCCAGCAGTTACTCGATAGCAGACAGGATCGGACAGCCCCAGCATTTT.

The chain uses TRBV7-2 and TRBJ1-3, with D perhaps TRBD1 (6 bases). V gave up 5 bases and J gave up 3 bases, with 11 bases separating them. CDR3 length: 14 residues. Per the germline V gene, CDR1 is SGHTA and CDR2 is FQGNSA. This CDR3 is CASSPGAGGNTIYF. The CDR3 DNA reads TGTGCCAGCAGCCCAGGGGCGGGTGGAAACACCATATATTTT.

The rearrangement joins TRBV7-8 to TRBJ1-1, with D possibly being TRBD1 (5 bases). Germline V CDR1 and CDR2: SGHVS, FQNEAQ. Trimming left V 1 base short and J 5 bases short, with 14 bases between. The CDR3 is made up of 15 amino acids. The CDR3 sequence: CASSLVSGTGTEAFF. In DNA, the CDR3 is TGTGCCAGCAGCTTAGTGTCTGGGACTGGGACTGAAGCTTTCTTT. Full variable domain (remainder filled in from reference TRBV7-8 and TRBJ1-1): GAGVSQSPRYKVAKRGQDVALRCDPISGHVSLFWYQQALGQGPEFLTYFQNEAQLDKSGLPSDRFFAERPEGSVSTLKIQRTQQEDSAVYLCASSLVSGTGTEAFFGQGTRLTVV.

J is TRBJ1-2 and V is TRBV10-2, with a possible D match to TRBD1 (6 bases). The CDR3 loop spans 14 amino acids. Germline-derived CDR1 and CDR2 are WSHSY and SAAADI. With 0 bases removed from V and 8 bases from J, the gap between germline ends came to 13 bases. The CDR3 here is CASSESIGGHGYTF. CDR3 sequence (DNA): TGCGCCAGCAGTGAGTCGATCGGGGGGCACGGCTACACCTTC.

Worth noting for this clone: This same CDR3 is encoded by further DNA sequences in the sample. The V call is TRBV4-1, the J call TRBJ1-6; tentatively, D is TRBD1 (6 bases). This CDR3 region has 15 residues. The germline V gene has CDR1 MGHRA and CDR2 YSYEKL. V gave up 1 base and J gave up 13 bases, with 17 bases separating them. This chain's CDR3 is CASSQAGAGVSPLHF. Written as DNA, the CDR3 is TGCGCCAGCAGCCAAGCAGGGGCAGGGGTTTCCCCCCTCCACTTT.